This is a list of T cell receptor beta chains from one sample in a study of T cells in narcolepsy. TCRdb's table, derived via immunoSEQ multiplex PCR, lists solely in-frame clones and lacks some. The data contain about 30,000 clones, 82% of them seen just once; the ten biggest clones take up 0.9% to 1.2%. Sequenced input: CD45RA- memory CD4+ T cells from PBMCs. The receptors were sampled from a human donor with narcolepsy. The CDR3 runs from the conserved cysteine through the conserved F or W. The D gene is left open where the match is weak. Clone size is shown for a subset of rows, as once, few, many or a class of expanded clone.

cdr3_nt cdr3_aa j_call v_call clone_size d_call
TGTGCCAGCAGCCAACTCCTCCCGGGCCCGGGTGATGAGCAGTTCTTC CASSQLLPGPGDEQFF TRBJ2-1 TRBV14 . .
TGCGCCAGCAGCTTAGACCGGGGGGCAATCTACACCTTC CASSLDRGAIYTF TRBJ1-2 TRBV5-1 . .
TGTGCTAGTGGTTTGTCAGGGGGCAGTGGTGGCTACACCTTC CASGLSGGSGGYTF TRBJ1-2 TRBV12-5 . TRBD1
TGTGCCACCAGCACCGGAGGACTGGGGGACTACGAGCAGTACTTC CATSTGGLGDYEQYF TRBJ2-7 TRBV15 . .
TGTGCCAGCAGTTACCGGGGTCCACCTAGCACAGATACGCAGTATTTT CASSYRGPPSTDTQYF TRBJ2-3 TRBV6-5 . .
TGTGCCAGCAGCCCGTTGGAGTCCTCCTACAATGAGCAGTTCTTC CASSPLESSYNEQFF TRBJ2-1 TRBV4-2 . .
TGTGCCAGCAGCTTGCTGCGCGGGGAAGGTGGCACAGATACGCAGTATTTT CASSLLRGEGGTDTQYF TRBJ2-3 TRBV5-5 once .
TGCGCCAGCAGCTTGGTTGGCACCAACACAGATACGCAGTATTTT CASSLVGTNTDTQYF TRBJ2-3 TRBV5-1 . .
TGTGCCAGCAGCTTAGGGGGGAACACTGAAGCTTTCTTT CASSLGGNTEAFF TRBJ1-1 TRBV11-3 few .
TGTGCCAGCAGTTACGCAGGGCGAACTGAAGCTTTCTTT CASSYAGRTEAFF TRBJ1-1 TRBV6-5 few .
TGTGCCAGCAGTTTATTCCGTGGGGGGGCTGAAGCTTTCTTT CASSLFRGGAEAFF TRBJ1-1 TRBV28 . .
TGTGCCAGCAGTTATCGGGCAGGGCATGGCTACACCTTC CASSYRAGHGYTF TRBJ1-2 TRBV6-5 . .
TGCAGCGTTGAAGACTCTGGACAGGGCAGGAGCGAGCAGTACTTC CSVEDSGQGRSEQYF TRBJ2-7 TRBV29-1 . TRBD1
TGTGCCAGCAGTGCGCAGTCCCGCGGCTACACCTTC CASSAQSRGYTF TRBJ1-2 TRBV2 . .
TGTGCCAGCAGCTTAGAAGGGACAGTAAACACCATATATTTT CASSLEGTVNTIYF TRBJ1-3 TRBV7-8 . TRBD1
TGTGCCAGCAGCTTACGCGGGTCGAGCACAGATACGCAGTATTTT CASSLRGSSTDTQYF TRBJ2-3 TRBV7-2 once .
TGCAGCGTTGAAGATGGGCGTGCAGATACGCAGTATTTT CSVEDGRADTQYF TRBJ2-3 TRBV29-1 . .
TGCGCCAGCAGCCCGGGCGGGGGCGGGGAGCTGTTTTTT CASSPGGGGELFF TRBJ2-2 TRBV10-2 . TRBD2
TGTGCCACCAGCACGGGACAGGTGAATGAAAAACTGTTTTTT CATSTGQVNEKLFF TRBJ1-4 TRBV15 once TRBD1
TGTGCCAGCAGCGCCTCTGAAACTGGGGCCAACGTCCTGACTTTC CASSASETGANVLTF TRBJ2-6 TRBV7-2 . .
TGTGCCAGCAGTGAAATTCCCTACAGGGCACGAGAAAAACTGTTTTTT CASSEIPYRAREKLFF TRBJ1-4 TRBV2 . .
TGCGCCAGCAGTCCCGGGACTAGCGCTTACGAGCAGTACTTC CASSPGTSAYEQYF TRBJ2-7 TRBV10-1 . TRBD2
TGTGCCATCAGTGACCCCTCCTCGGGGACAGGCGGTGGAAACACCATATATTTT CAISDPSSGTGGGNTIYF TRBJ1-3 TRBV10-3 few TRBD1
TGTGCCAGCAGTTCGTTAATCGGGCGTTACACTGAAGCTTTCTTT CASSSLIGRYTEAFF TRBJ1-1 TRBV28 once .
TGTGCCAGCAGTGAACGCCAGAGGAGCGGAAAACTGTTTTTT CASSERQRSGKLFF TRBJ1-4 TRBV2 . .
TGTGCCAGCAGCTCGTCCCCTAGGGCCGGGGACTATGGCTACACCTTC CASSSSPRAGDYGYTF TRBJ1-2 TRBV7-3 . .
TGTGCCAGCTCATCGACAGGGGCGGACGAAAAACTGTTTTTT CASSSTGADEKLFF TRBJ1-4 TRBV18 . TRBD1
TGTGCCAGTAGTATAGCTAAGGGGACCGGGGAGCTGTTTTTT CASSIAKGTGELFF TRBJ2-2 TRBV19 . .
TGTGCCAGCAGCACGGACAGTTACGAGCAGTACTTC CASSTDSYEQYF TRBJ2-7 TRBV28 . .
TGCAGCGTTGGGGGGGGCTCAGGAGAGACCCAGTACTTC CSVGGGSGETQYF TRBJ2-5 TRBV29-1 . .
TGTGCCAGCAGACTGGGACTAGCGGGGGAGCAGTACTTC CASRLGLAGEQYF TRBJ2-7 TRBV28 . TRBD2
TGTGCCAGCAGCTTAGTTAGCGGGAGGGCCCGCGCCGGGGAGCTGTTTTTT CASSLVSGRARAGELFF TRBJ2-2 TRBV7-3 few TRBD2
TGTGCCAGCAGCTTAAGGTCTGGACCGAATTACAATGAGCAGTTCTTC CASSLRSGPNYNEQFF TRBJ2-1 TRBV7-8 . .
TGTGCCAGCAGCGATCCGGGACTAGCGGGGTCCTCGGGGACCCAGTACTTC CASSDPGLAGSSGTQYF TRBJ2-5 TRBV5-6 . TRBD2
TGCGCCAGCAGCCGGGAGTATAGCGGGGGGGCTGGAGATACGCAGTATTTT CASSREYSGGAGDTQYF TRBJ2-3 TRBV4-1 . TRBD2
TGTGCCAGCAGCCCACACTCACTCCCGCAAGAGACCCAGTACTTC CASSPHSLPQETQYF TRBJ2-5 TRBV9 few .
TGTGCCAGCTCACCAGGGAACTCCTACGAGCAGTACTTC CASSPGNSYEQYF TRBJ2-7 TRBV18 . .
TGTGCCAGCAGAACCACGCAGGGGTCCTCCCTCCACTTT CASRTTQGSSLHF TRBJ1-6 TRBV28 . .
TGTGCCAGCAGCTTGCAAGCCGGCGCTGGCTACACCTTC CASSLQAGAGYTF TRBJ1-2 TRBV5-4 . .
TGTGCCAGTAGTGTGTCGGACACTTGGGTGAATCAGCCCCAGCATTTT CASSVSDTWVNQPQHF TRBJ1-5 TRBV19 . .
TGTGCCAGCAGCCGAGGGGCAGGGAGGGAGACCCAGTACTTC CASSRGAGRETQYF TRBJ2-5 TRBV7-8 . .
TGTGCCAGCAGTCCGGACGGGTCAAGCTCCTACGAGCAGTACTTC CASSPDGSSSYEQYF TRBJ2-7 TRBV28 . .
TGCGCCAGCGGCCAACCCCTGCGGAGAAGCACAGATACGCAGTATTTT CASGQPLRRSTDTQYF TRBJ2-3 TRBV4-1 . .
TGTGCCAGCAGCAAGGGGACAGACTCTGGAAACACCATATATTTT CASSKGTDSGNTIYF TRBJ1-3 TRBV5-4 . TRBD1
TGTGCCAGCAGTTTATACCGGGGGGGCCTTGGTGAGCAGTTCTTC CASSLYRGGLGEQFF TRBJ2-1 TRBV28 . TRBD2
TGCAGCGTTGTAGGGACAGGGAACTATGGCTACACCTTC CSVVGTGNYGYTF TRBJ1-2 TRBV29-1 . TRBD1
TGCGCCAGCAGCCTACGGGGCGGGAACACTGAAGCTTTCTTT CASSLRGGNTEAFF TRBJ1-1 TRBV5-1 . .
TGCGCCAGCAGCTTGGGACTCGATTTAAGGGAGCAGTACTTC CASSLGLDLREQYF TRBJ2-7 TRBV5-1 . .
TGTGCCAGCAGCTTGCCGGGGGCTAGCCCGCGGTTCTTC CASSLPGASPRFF TRBJ2-1 TRBV11-2 . .
TGCGCCAGCAGCTCAAGGGCAGGGCCGTACGAGCAGTACTTC CASSSRAGPYEQYF TRBJ2-7 TRBV5-1 . .
TGCGCCAGCCGACCTGTCCCGGGAACTGAAGCTTTCTTT CASRPVPGTEAFF TRBJ1-1 TRBV5-1 . .
TGTGCCAGTAGTATATCAGGGGCTACCGGGGCCAACGTCCTGACTTTC CASSISGATGANVLTF TRBJ2-6 TRBV19 . .
TGTGCCAGCAATGACAGGGCGGGGACTGAAGCTTTCTTT CASNDRAGTEAFF TRBJ1-1 TRBV27 . TRBD1
TGTGCCACCTCCACAGGGATTGGTTCACCCCTCCACTTT CATSTGIGSPLHF TRBJ1-6 TRBV15 . .
TGTGCCAGCAGCAATCGACTAGCGGGAGTCCATGAGCAGTTCTTC CASSNRLAGVHEQFF TRBJ2-1 TRBV13 once TRBD2
TGTGCCAGCTCACTGGCGGTGGGAGAGCAGTACTTC CASSLAVGEQYF TRBJ2-7 TRBV18 . .
TGTGCCAGCAGCTTGATGGACAGGGTCACAGATACGCAGTATTTT CASSLMDRVTDTQYF TRBJ2-3 TRBV5-6 . TRBD1
TGTGCCAGCAGCTTAGCGCTGACAGGGGGGCAAGAGACCCAGTACTTC CASSLALTGGQETQYF TRBJ2-5 TRBV7-2 once TRBD1
TGTGCCAGCAGTTACCTGGACAGAGAGCTCTATGGCTACACCTTC CASSYLDRELYGYTF TRBJ1-2 TRBV6-6 . .
TGTGCCAGCGGAACAGGGAACACCGGGGAGCTGTTTTTT CASGTGNTGELFF TRBJ2-2 TRBV6-6 . .